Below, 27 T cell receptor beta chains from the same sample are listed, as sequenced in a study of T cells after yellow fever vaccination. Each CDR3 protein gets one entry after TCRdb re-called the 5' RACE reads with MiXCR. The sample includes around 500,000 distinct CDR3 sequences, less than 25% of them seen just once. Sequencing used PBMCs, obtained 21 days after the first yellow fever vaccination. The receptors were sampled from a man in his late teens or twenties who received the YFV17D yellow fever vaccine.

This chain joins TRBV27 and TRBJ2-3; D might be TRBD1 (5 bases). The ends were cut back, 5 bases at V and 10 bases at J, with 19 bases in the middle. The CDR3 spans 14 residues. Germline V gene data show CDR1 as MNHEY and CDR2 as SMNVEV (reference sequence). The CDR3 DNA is TGTGCCAGCAGTCCCTACAGGTCCGAAGGGCCGCAGTATTTT. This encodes CASSPYRSEGPQYF.

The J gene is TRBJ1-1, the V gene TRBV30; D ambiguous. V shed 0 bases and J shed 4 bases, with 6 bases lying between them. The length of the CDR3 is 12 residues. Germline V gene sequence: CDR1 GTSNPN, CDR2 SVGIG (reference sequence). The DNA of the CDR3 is TGTGCCTGGAGTGTATTTGGCACTGAAGCTTTCTTT. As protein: CAWSVFGTEAFF.

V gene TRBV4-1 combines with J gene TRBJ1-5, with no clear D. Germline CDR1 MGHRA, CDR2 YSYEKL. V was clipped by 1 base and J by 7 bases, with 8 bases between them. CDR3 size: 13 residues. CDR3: CASSQGDLQPQHF. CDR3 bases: TGCGCCAGCAGCCAAGGTGACCTACAGCCCCAGCATTTT.

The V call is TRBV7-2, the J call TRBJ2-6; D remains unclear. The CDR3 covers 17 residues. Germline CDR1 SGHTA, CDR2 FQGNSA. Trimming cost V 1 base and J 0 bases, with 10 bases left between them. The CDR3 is CASSLVGSYSGANVLTF. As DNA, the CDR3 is TGTGCCAGCAGCTTAGTGGGATCCTACTCTGGGGCCAACGTCCTGACTTTC. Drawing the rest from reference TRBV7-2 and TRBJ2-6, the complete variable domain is GAGVSQSPSNKVTEKGKDVELRCDPISGHTALYWYRQSLGQGLEFLIYFQGNSAPDKSGLPSDRFSAERTGGSVSTLTIQRTQQEDSAVYLCASSLVGSYSGANVLTFGAGSRLTVL.

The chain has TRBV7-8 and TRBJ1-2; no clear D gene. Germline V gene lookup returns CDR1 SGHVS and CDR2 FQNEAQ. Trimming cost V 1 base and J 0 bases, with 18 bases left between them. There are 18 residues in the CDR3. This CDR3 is CASSLVGIWRKANYGYTF. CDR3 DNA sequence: TGTGCCAGCAGCTTAGTCGGTATTTGGCGGAAAGCTAACTATGGCTACACCTTC.

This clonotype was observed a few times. This CDR3 is CASSRDSHSPLHF. CDR3 in DNA: TGTGCCAGCAGCCGGGACAGCCATTCACCCCTCCACTTT. The chain uses TRBV14 and TRBJ1-6, with TRBD1 matching over 7 bases. The CDR3 has 13 amino acids. CDR1 is SGHDN and CDR2 is FVKESK in the germline V gene. The J segment lost 8 bases and the V segment lost 4 bases, leaving 2 bases of the junction unmatched.

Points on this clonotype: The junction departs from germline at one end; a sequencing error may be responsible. In DNA form, the CDR3 reads TGCTGTGCTTCAGACCCAGCCGGCACAGATACGCAGTATTTT. Its protein is CCASDPAGTDTQYF. The chain recombines TRBV20-1 with TRBJ2-3, with no clear D. The germline CDR1 and CDR2 sequences are DFQATT and SNEGSKA (reference sequence). The CDR3 has 14 amino acids.

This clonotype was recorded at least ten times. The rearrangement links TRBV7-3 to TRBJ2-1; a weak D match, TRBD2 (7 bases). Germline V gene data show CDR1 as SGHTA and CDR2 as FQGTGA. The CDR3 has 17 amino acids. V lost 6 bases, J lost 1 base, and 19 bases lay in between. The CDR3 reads CASSSQGAGASYNEQFF. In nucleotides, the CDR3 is TGTGCCAGCAGTTCTCAGGGTGCGGGGGCTTCCTACAATGAGCAGTTCTTC. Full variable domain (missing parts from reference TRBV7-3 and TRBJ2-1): GAGVSQTPSNKVTEKGKYVELRCDPISGHTALYWYRQSLGQGPEFLIYFQGTGAADDSGLPNDRFFAVRPEGSVSTLKIQRTERGDSAVYLCASSSQGAGASYNEQFFGPGTRLTVL.

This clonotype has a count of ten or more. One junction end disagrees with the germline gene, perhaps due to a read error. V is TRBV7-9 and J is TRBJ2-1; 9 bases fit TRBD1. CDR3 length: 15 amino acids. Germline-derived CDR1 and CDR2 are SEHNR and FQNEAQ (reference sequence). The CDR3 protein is CASSPGTGTYNEQFF. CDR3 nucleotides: TGCGCCAGCAGCCCCGGGACAGGGACCTACAATGAGCAGTTCTTC.

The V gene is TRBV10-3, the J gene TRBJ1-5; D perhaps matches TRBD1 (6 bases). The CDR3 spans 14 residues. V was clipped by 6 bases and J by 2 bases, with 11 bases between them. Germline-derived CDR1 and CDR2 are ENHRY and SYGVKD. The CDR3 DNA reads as TGTGCCATCAGGGACAGCCCAGGCAATCAGCCCCAGCATTTT. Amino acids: CAIRDSPGNQPQHF.

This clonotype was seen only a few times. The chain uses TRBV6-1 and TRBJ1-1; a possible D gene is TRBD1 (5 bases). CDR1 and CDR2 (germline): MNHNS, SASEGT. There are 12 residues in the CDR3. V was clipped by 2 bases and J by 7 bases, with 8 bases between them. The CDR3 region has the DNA TGTGCCAGCAGTGAACAGGGCGATGAAGCTTTCTTT. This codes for CASSEQGDEAFF.

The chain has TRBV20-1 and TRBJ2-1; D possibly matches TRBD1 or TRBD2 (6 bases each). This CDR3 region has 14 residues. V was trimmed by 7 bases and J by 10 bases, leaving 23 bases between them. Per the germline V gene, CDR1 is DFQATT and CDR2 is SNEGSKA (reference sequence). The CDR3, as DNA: TGCAGTGTTGACCCCGGGGGCCAGAGACGGGAGCAGTTCTTC. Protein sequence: CSVDPGGQRREQFF.

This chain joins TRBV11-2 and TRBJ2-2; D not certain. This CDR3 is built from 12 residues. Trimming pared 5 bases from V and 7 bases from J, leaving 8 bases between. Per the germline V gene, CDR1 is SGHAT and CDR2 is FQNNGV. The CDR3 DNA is TGTGCCAGCAGCCCCTCTAACGGGGAGCTGTTTTTT. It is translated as CASSPSNGELFF.

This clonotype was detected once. Here the CDR3 DNA reads TGTGCCAGCACCAGGGGGGGGCTCCCAGATACGCAGTATTTT. It codes for CASTRGGLPDTQYF. The rearrangement joins TRBV5-8 to TRBJ2-3; D is possibly TRBD1 or TRBD2 (7 bases each). This CDR3 spans 14 amino acids. Germline lookup yields CDR1 SGHTS and CDR2 YDEGEE. Trimming stripped 6 bases from V and 4 bases from J, with 15 bases between.

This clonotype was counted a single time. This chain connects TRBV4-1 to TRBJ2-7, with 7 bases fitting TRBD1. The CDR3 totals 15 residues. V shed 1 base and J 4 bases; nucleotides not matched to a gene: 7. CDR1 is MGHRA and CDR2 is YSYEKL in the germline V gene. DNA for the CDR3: TGCGCCAGCAGCCAAGTCCTCGGACAGGTATACGAGCAGTACTTC. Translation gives CASSQVLGQVYEQYF.

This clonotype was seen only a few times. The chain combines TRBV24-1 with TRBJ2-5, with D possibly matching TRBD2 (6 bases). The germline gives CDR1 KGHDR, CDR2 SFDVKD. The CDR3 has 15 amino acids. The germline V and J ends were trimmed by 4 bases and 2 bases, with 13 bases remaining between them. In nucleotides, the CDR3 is TGTGCCACCAGTGACCCCCGGGGGATACAAGAGACCCAGTACTTC. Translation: CATSDPRGIQETQYF.

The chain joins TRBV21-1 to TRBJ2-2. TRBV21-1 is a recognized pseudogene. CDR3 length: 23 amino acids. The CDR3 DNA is TGTGCCAGCAGCAAAGCGCTTTCCCCAATTGATGAACGTCGGACCGCGAACACCGGGGAGCTGTTTTTT. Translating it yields CASSKALSPIDERRTANTGELFF.

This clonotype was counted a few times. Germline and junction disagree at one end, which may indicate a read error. CDR3 in DNA: TGTGCCAGCAGCTTCGGTGGGCAGGATGTCTTC. It yields the protein CASSFGGQDVF. V usage is TRBV5-4 and J usage is TRBJ2-1; D unresolved. The CDR3 is 11 residues long. Per germline, CDR1 SGHNT and CDR2 YYREEE (reference sequence). Full variable domain (outside the CDR3, taken from reference TRBV5-4 and TRBJ2-1): ETGVTQSPTHLIKTRGQQVTLRCSSQSGHNTVSWYQQALGQGPQFIFQYYREEENGRGNFPPRFSGLQFPNYSSELNVNALELDDSALYLCASSFGGQDVFGPGTRLTVL.

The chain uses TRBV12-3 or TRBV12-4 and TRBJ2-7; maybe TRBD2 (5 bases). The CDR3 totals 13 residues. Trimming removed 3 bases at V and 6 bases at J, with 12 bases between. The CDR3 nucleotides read TGTGCCAGCAGTTTCAGGCTAGCAGGCGAGCAGTACTTC. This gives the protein CASSFRLAGEQYF.

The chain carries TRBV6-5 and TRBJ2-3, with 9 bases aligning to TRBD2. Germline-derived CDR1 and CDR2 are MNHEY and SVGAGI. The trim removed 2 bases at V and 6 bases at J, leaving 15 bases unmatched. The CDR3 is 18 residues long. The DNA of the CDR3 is TGTGCCAGCAGTTACCGCCCTCCCGCGGGGGGGGGCTCCGATACGCAGTATTTT. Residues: CASSYRPPAGGGSDTQYF.

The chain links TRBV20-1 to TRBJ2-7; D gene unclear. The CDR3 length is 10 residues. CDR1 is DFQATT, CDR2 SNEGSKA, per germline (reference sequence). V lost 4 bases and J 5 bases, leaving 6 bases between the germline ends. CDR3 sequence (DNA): TGCAGTGCTACGGCGAACGAGCAGTACGTC. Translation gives CSATANEQYV.

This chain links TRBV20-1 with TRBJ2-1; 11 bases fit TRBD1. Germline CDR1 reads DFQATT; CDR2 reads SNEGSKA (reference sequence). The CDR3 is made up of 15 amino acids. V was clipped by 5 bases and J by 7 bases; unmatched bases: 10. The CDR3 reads CSAPARDRGGNEQFF. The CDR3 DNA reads TGCAGTGCTCCCGCCAGGGACAGGGGGGGGAATGAGCAGTTCTTC.

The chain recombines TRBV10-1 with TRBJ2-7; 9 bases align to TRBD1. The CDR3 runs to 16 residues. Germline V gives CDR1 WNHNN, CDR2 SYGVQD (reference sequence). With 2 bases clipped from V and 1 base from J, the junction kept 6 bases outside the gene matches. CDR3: CASSEGTGYGSYEQYF. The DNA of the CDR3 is TGCGCCAGCAGTGAGGGGACAGGGTATGGGTCCTACGAGCAGTACTTC.

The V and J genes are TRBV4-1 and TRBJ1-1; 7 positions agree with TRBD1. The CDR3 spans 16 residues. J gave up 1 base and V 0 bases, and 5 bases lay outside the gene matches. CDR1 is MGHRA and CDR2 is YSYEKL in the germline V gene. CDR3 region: CASSQDPNRGNTEAFF. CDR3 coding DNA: TGCGCCAGCAGCCAAGATCCTAACAGGGGGAACACTGAAGCTTTCTTT.

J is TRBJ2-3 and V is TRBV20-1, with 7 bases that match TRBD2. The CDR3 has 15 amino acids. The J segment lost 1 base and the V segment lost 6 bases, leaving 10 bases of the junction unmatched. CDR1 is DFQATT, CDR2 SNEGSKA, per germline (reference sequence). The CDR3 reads CSAPSAGEGTDTQYF. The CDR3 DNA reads TGCAGTGCCCCTTCCGCGGGGGAGGGCACAGATACGCAGTATTTT.

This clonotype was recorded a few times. The CDR3 DNA reads TGTGCCAGCGGCCCCCCCGGGATCTATAATTCACCCCTCCACTTT. This translates into CASGPPGIYNSPLHF. This chain connects TRBV25-1 to TRBJ1-6; D remains ambiguous. The CDR3 runs to 15 residues. Germline values: CDR1 MGHDK, CDR2 SYGVNS. Deletions cut 8 bases from V and 3 bases from J, with 14 bases between.

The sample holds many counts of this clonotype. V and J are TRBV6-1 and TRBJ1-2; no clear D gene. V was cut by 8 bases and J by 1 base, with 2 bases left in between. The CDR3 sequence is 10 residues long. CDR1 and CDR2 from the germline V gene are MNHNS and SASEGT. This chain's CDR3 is CASGNYGYTF. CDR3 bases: TGTGCCAGCGGTAACTATGGCTACACCTTC.